Below are 16 T cell receptor beta chains sequenced from a single sample in a study of beta chain features in type 1 diabetes. The entirety of the isolated RNA underwent reverse transcription, so expressed TCRB transcripts were sequenced. Using immunoSEQ multiplex PCR, the repertoire was profiled, and TCRdb retains in-frame clones only, with some absent. Of 240,000 or so clones in the sample, approximately 15% were seen once. Their specific antigens are unknown. Study-level points and caveats: A moderate, significant TCRB CDR3 shortening appeared in type 1 diabetes across four CD4+ subsets.

The sample taken for sequencing was naive CD4+ T cells from blood. Source of these receptors: a man aged 30 to 39 with type 1 diabetes.

The CDR3 loop is CASSSLYRGTEAFF. The CDR3 DNA is TGTGCCAGCAGTTCTTTGTATAGGGGCACTGAAGCTTTCTTT. The chain recombines TRBV6-1 with TRBJ1-1; maybe TRBD1 (5 bases). The CDR3 sequence is 14 residues long. V was shortened by 5 bases and J by 4 bases, with 14 bases between the two germline ends. The germline gives CDR1 MNHNS, CDR2 SASEGT.

Only a few counts were recorded for this clone. The chain carries TRBV7-9 and TRBJ2-7, with a possible D match to TRBD1 (6 bases). Looked up from germline, CDR1 is SEHNR and CDR2 is FQNEAQ (reference sequence). The CDR3 consists of 14 residues. The V and J ends lost 1 base and 3 bases respectively, with 10 bases between them. The CDR3 loop reads CASSLEGVDYEQYF. The CDR3, as DNA: TGTGCCAGCAGCTTAGAGGGGGTTGACTACGAGCAGTACTTC. The complete variable domain, with remaining parts taken from reference TRBV7-9 and TRBJ2-7, reads DTGVSQNPRHKITKRGQNVTFRCDPISEHNRLYWYRQTLGQGPEFLTYFQNEAQLEKSRLLSDRFSAERPKGSFSTLEIQRTEQGDSAMYLCASSLEGVDYEQYFGPGTRLTVT.

The V gene is TRBV9, the J gene TRBJ2-5; TRBD1 matches at 11 bases. The CDR3 length is 13 residues. The germline CDR1 and CDR2 sequences are SGDLS and YYNGEE. J gave up 6 bases and V 7 bases, and 5 bases lay outside the gene matches. The CDR3 DNA is TGTGCCAGCGGCGGACAGGGGGCGCAGACCCAGTACTTC. This translates into CASGGQGAQTQYF.

This clone was counted only a few times. J is TRBJ2-2 and V is TRBV30; TRBD2 matches at 10 bases. J lost 4 bases, V lost 2 bases, and 7 bases had no gene match. Looked up from germline, CDR1 is GTSNPN and CDR2 is SVGIG (reference sequence). This CDR3 comprises 16 residues. CDR3 loop: CAWSMISGGPTGELFF. CDR3 DNA sequence: TGTGCCTGGAGTATGATTAGCGGGGGGCCCACCGGGGAGCTGTTTTTT. The full variable domain, rest sourced from reference TRBV30 and TRBJ2-2, is SQTIHQWPATLVQPVGSPLSLECTVEGTSNPNLYWYRQAAGRGLQLLFYSVGIGQISSEVPQNLSASRPQDRQFILSSKKLLLSDSGFYLCAWSMISGGPTGELFFGEGSRLTVL.

In its sample, this clone was seen a few times. The chain couples TRBV5-4 to TRBJ2-2, with unresolved D. The CDR3 contains 15 residues. Germline values: CDR1 SGHNT, CDR2 YYREEE (reference sequence). The ends were cut back, 1 base at V and 1 base at J, with 8 bases in the middle. The CDR3 coding sequence is TGTGCCAGCAGCTTGAAACATTTGAACACCGGGGAGCTGTTTTTT. Amino acid sequence: CASSLKHLNTGELFF.

This clone appeared a few times. The CDR3 nucleotides are TGCGCCAGCAGCCCGGGGGGGACCCCCAACGAGCAGTACTTC. It codes for CASSPGGTPNEQYF. V gene TRBV5-1 combines with J gene TRBJ2-7; 8 bases map to TRBD2. The CDR3 spans 14 residues. CDR1 is SGHRS, CDR2 YFSETQ, per germline. Trimming at V came to 4 bases and at J to 5 bases, leaving 8 bases not matched to a gene.

This chain links TRBV2 with TRBJ1-1; TRBD1 is a possible D gene (6 bases). Germline V gives CDR1 SNHLY, CDR2 FYNNEI. V lost 4 bases, J lost 5 bases, and 11 bases lay in between. The CDR3 has 13 residues. DNA of the CDR3: TGTGCCAGCAGTGCTGAGGGGGTAACTGAAGCTTTCTTT. Translation: CASSAEGVTEAFF.

Only a few counts were recorded for this clone. The V and J genes are TRBV6-1 and TRBJ2-5, with 8 bases that match TRBD1. CDR1 and CDR2 from the germline V gene are MNHNS and SASEGT. V lost 6 bases, J lost 11 bases, and 5 bases stayed unmatched. The CDR3 spans 11 residues. The CDR3 reads CASRGTGPQYF. CDR3 coding DNA: TGTGCCAGCAGGGGGACAGGCCCACAGTACTTC.

The chain links TRBV7-9 to TRBJ2-7; perhaps TRBD2 as D (6 bases). The germline V gene encodes CDR1 SEHNR and CDR2 FQNEAQ (reference sequence). This CDR3 comprises 16 residues. V was cut by 4 bases and J by 3 bases, with 19 bases left in between. This CDR3 is CASSWLGWGDDYEQYF. The CDR3 DNA sequence: TGTGCCAGCAGCTGGCTCGGATGGGGGGATGACTACGAGCAGTACTTC.

The rearrangement uses TRBV7-2 and TRBJ2-1; 7 bases line up with TRBD2. V lost 4 bases to trimming and J lost 0 bases; unmatched junction nucleotides: 6. The CDR3 has 16 amino acids. Germline CDR1 SGHTA, CDR2 FQGNSA. The CDR3 sequence: CASSSPGTNSYNEQFF. Written as DNA, the CDR3 is TGTGCCAGCAGCTCCCCCGGGACTAACTCCTACAATGAGCAGTTCTTC.

This clone was detected only a few times. This rearrangement joins TRBV2 to TRBJ2-7, with TRBD1 matching over 10 bases. This CDR3 spans 12 amino acids. V lost 5 bases and J lost 6; bases outside the gene matches: 1. Germline V gives CDR1 SNHLY, CDR2 FYNNEI. CDR3 sequence: CASSRTGGEQYF. The CDR3 DNA is TGTGCCAGCAGTAGGACAGGGGGCGAGCAGTACTTC.

This clone was counted a few times. Other DNA sequences within the sample encode an identical CDR3. This sequence joins TRBV7-9 and TRBJ2-6, with D possibly TRBD2 on 5 matching bases. In germline, CDR1 is SEHNR, CDR2 FQNEAQ (reference sequence). Trimming stripped 5 bases from V and 1 base from J, with 9 bases between. This CDR3 is 15 amino acids long. CDR3 region: CASSPRGSGANVLTF. CDR3 bases: TGTGCCAGCAGCCCACGAGGGTCTGGGGCCAACGTCCTGACTTTC.

A few counts support this clone. The rearrangement links TRBV30 to TRBJ1-2, with unresolved D. The CDR3 is 16 amino acids. The germline V and J ends were trimmed by 2 bases and 4 bases, with 20 bases remaining between them. Germline V CDR1 and CDR2: GTSNPN, SVGIG (reference sequence). CDR3 residues: CAWSPWQVPRSYGYTF. The CDR3 DNA follows: TGTGCCTGGAGTCCCTGGCAGGTACCGCGTAGCTATGGCTACACCTTC.

V and J are TRBV5-1 and TRBJ1-4; 7 nucleotides agree with TRBD1. CDR1 and CDR2 (germline): SGHRS, YFSETQ. The CDR3 is made up of 14 amino acids. V shed 4 bases and J 6 bases; nucleotides not matched to a gene: 6. The CDR3 spells CASSPGTEYEKLFF. In DNA form, the CDR3 reads TGCGCCAGCAGCCCCGGGACAGAATATGAAAAACTGTTTTTT.

The V and J genes are TRBV5-5 and TRBJ2-3; possible D gene TRBD1, 5 bases. The length of the CDR3 is 15 residues. The germline V gene has CDR1 SGHKS and CDR2 YYEKEE (reference sequence). The V gene lost 4 bases and the J gene lost 1 base, with 13 bases spanning the gap. The CDR3 loop reads CASSRKGLGTDTQYF. CDR3 DNA sequence: TGTGCCAGCAGCCGTAAGGGGTTAGGCACAGATACGCAGTATTTT.

This chain uses TRBV7-9 with TRBJ2-3, with 10 nucleotides matching TRBD2. The CDR3 consists of 16 residues. Germline-derived CDR1 and CDR2 are SEHNR and FQNEAQ (reference sequence). V lost 5 bases to trimming and J lost 0 bases; unmatched junction nucleotides: 5. The CDR3 reads CASSRPSGSSTDTQYF. CDR3 nucleotides: TGTGCCAGCAGCCGCCCTAGCGGGAGTAGCACAGATACGCAGTATTTT.